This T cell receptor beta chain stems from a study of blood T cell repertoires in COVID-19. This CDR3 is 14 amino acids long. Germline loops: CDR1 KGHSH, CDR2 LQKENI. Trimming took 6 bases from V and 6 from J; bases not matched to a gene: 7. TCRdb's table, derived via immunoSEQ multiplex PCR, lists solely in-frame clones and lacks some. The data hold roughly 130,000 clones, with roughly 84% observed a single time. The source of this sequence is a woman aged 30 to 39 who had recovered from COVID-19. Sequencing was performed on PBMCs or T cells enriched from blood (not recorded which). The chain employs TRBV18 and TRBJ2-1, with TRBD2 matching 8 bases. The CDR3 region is CASSNDGRANEQFF. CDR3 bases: TGTGCCAGCTCTAACGACGGGAGGGCCAATGAGCAGTTCTTC.